The 27 T cell receptor beta chains listed next were all sequenced from one sample in a study of blood T cell repertoires in COVID-19. Generated by immunoSEQ multiplex PCR, the TCRdb table keeps only in-frame clones and is missing some. The top ten clones hold 6.2% of a sample with more than 95,000 clones, more than 75% of them seen once. Sequencing was carried out using peripheral blood. The receptors stem from a human donor in a cohort sampled during active COVID-19.

The chain combines TRBV5-3 with TRBJ2-2; 9 bases agree with TRBD2. TRBV5-3 is reported as an ORF; its role is uncertain. V lost 4 bases and J lost 1; bases outside the gene matches: 8. The CDR3 length is 17 residues. The CDR3 sequence: CARSPGLALRNTGELFF. CDR3 nucleotides: TGTGCCAGAAGCCCGGGACTAGCTTTACGGAACACCGGGGAGCTGTTTTTT.

This chain links TRBV7-8 with TRBJ2-3; D not resolved. The CDR3 sequence is 13 residues long. The V end lost 5 bases, the J end lost 2 bases, and 8 bases lay between the germline ends. CDR1 SGHVS and CDR2 FQNEAQ come from the germline V gene. CDR3: CASSPFITDTQYF. CDR3 nucleotide sequence: TGTGCCAGCAGCCCTTTTATCACAGATACGCAGTATTTT.

J is TRBJ1-2 and V is TRBV2, with a weak D call TRBD1 (5 bases). V was shortened by 9 bases and J by 6 bases, with 23 bases between the two germline ends. CDR3 length equals 15 residues. Looked up from germline, CDR1 is SNHLY and CDR2 is FYNNEI. The CDR3 DNA is TGTGCCAGTAGCCCGTCTAACCCAGGGTCGCATGGCTACACCTTC. Translation: CASSPSNPGSHGYTF.

The chain employs TRBV5-1 and TRBJ2-2; TRBD1 matches at 7 bases. V lost 1 base and J lost 2; bases outside the gene matches: 8. The V gene's germline CDR1 is SGHRS and CDR2 YFSETQ. There are 17 residues in the CDR3. CDR3 coding DNA: TGCGCCAGCAGCTTGACTCGACAGGGACAAAACACCGGGGAGCTGTTTTTT. It yields the protein CASSLTRQGQNTGELFF.

This clone has a handful of counts. The chain couples TRBV9 to TRBJ2-3; the match to TRBD1 covers 7 bases. Germline V gives CDR1 SGDLS, CDR2 YYNGEE. The CDR3 runs 16 residues. V gave up 4 bases and J gave up 1 base; unmatched junction bases: 9. CDR3 loop: CASSSRQGLGTDTQYF. CDR3 in DNA: TGTGCCAGCAGCTCCCGACAGGGTCTGGGCACAGATACGCAGTATTTT.

The chain has TRBV29-1 and TRBJ2-3, with a weak D call TRBD2 (6 bases). The CDR3 length is 14 residues. Deletions cut 5 bases from V and 2 bases from J, with 14 bases between. Germline CDR1 and CDR2: SQVTM and ANQGSEA. The CDR3 sequence: CSVRRGSLTDTQYF. As DNA, the CDR3 is TGCAGCGTTCGGAGGGGCAGTCTCACAGATACGCAGTATTTT.

The chain combines TRBV2 with TRBJ2-6, with 7 bases matching TRBD1. The CDR3 sequence is 14 residues long. V lost 1 base to trimming and J lost 14 bases; unmatched junction nucleotides: 8. CDR1 is SNHLY, CDR2 FYNNEI, per germline. The CDR3 protein is CASSEVGGLSLLTF. CDR3 coding DNA: TGTGCCAGCAGTGAAGTAGGGGGCCTAAGCCTCCTGACTTTC.

The chain carries TRBV24-1 and TRBJ1-2; 12 bases line up with TRBD1. This CDR3 comprises 18 residues. With V trimmed by 4 bases and J by 4 bases, 12 bases remained unmatched. From germline, CDR1 is KGHDR and CDR2 SFDVKD. The CDR3 region has the DNA TGTGCCACCAGTGAGTCGCCGGGACAGGGGGCGCATATCTATGGCTACACCTTC. It specifies CATSESPGQGAHIYGYTF.

V gene TRBV3-1 (or the pseudogene TRBV3-2) combines with J gene TRBJ2-1; TRBD2 agrees at 8 bases. V was pared by 3 bases and J by 1 base, with 14 bases of the junction left unmatched. There are 19 residues in the CDR3. Germline values: CDR1 LGHDT, CDR2 YNNKEL (reference sequence). The CDR3 protein is CASSHQQHPLAESYNEQFF. The DNA for the CDR3 is TGTGCCAGCAGCCACCAACAACACCCACTAGCGGAGTCCTACAATGAGCAGTTCTTC.

The chain has TRBV3-1 (or the pseudogene TRBV3-2) and TRBJ1-5; D ambiguous. Trimming removed 3 bases at V and 1 base at J, with 10 bases between. Germline CDR1 LGHDT, CDR2 YNNKEL (reference sequence). The length of the CDR3 is 15 residues. The CDR3 sequence is CASSHRPGSNQPQHF. DNA of the CDR3: TGTGCCAGCAGCCATAGGCCCGGGAGCAATCAGCCCCAGCATTTT.

This chain connects TRBV19 to TRBJ2-4; D possibly corresponds to TRBD1 (6 bases). V gave up 6 bases and J gave up 3 bases, with 15 bases separating them. The germline V gene encodes CDR1 LNHDA and CDR2 SQIVND (reference sequence). The CDR3 covers 15 residues. CDR3 bases: TGTGCCAGTAGGCCACAGGGTACGGGCAAAAACATTCAGTACTTC. Its protein product is CASRPQGTGKNIQYF.

The chain links TRBV3-1 (or the pseudogene TRBV3-2) to TRBJ2-1; 8 bases match TRBD2. Germline trimming cut 4 bases from V and 3 bases from J; bases unmatched to any gene: 2. The CDR3 runs 14 residues. Germline CDR1 is LGHDT and CDR2 is YNNKEL (reference sequence). The CDR3 nucleotides are TGTGCCAGCAGCCCGGGACTAGTCTACAATGAGCAGTTCTTC. It specifies CASSPGLVYNEQFF.

The V gene is TRBV11-3, the J gene TRBJ2-1; 7 bases agree with TRBD2. The ends lost 0 bases at V and 1 base at J; junction bases unmatched: 6. Germline V gene sequence: CDR1 SGHNT, CDR2 YENEEA. The CDR3 has 17 amino acids. The CDR3 DNA follows: TGTGCCAGCAGCTTAGATCATACGGGAGGTTCCTACAATGAGCAGTTCTTC. Encoded protein: CASSLDHTGGSYNEQFF.

The rearrangement links TRBV30 to TRBJ2-5, with D perhaps TRBD1 (6 bases). Germline-derived CDR1 and CDR2 are GTSNPN and SVGIG (reference sequence). CDR3 length equals 14 residues. The V end lost 3 bases, the J end lost 3 bases, and 14 bases lay between the germline ends. The CDR3 nucleotides are TGTGCCTGGAGCCCCCTGGGGGCCGAAGAGACCCAGTACTTC. As protein: CAWSPLGAEETQYF.

The V call is TRBV7-3, the J call TRBJ2-1, with D perhaps matching TRBD2 (6 bases). CDR3 length: 16 amino acids. V lost 5 bases and J lost 0, with 14 bases in between. Per germline, CDR1 SGHTA and CDR2 FQGTGA. CDR3 bases: TGTGCCAGCAGCCCCGGGGGAGCGGCCTCCTACAATGAGCAGTTCTTC. Its protein is CASSPGGAASYNEQFF.

The CDR3 sequence: CASSEGQGIYNEQFF. CDR3 sequence (DNA): TGTGCCAGCAGTGAAGGTCAGGGTATCTACAATGAGCAGTTCTTC. The V and J genes are TRBV2 and TRBJ2-1; TRBD1 might be the D (5 bases). Germline V gene sequence: CDR1 SNHLY, CDR2 FYNNEI. The CDR3 is 15 residues long. V shed 1 base and J shed 3 bases, with 10 bases lying between them. Full variable domain (remainder filled in from reference TRBV2 and TRBJ2-1): EPEVTQTPSHQVTQMGQEVILRCVPISNHLYFYWYRQILGQKVEFLVSFYNNEISEKSEIFDDQFSVERPDGSNFTLKIRSTKLEDSAMYFCASSEGQGIYNEQFFGPGTRLTVL.

This chain links TRBV15 with TRBJ2-3, with unresolved D. Germline-derived CDR1 and CDR2 are LNHNV and YYDKDF (reference sequence). V was clipped by 0 bases and J by 1 base, with 11 bases between them. The CDR3 has 16 residues. DNA for the CDR3: TGTGCCACCAGCAGAGATCGCGCTAGTGGCACAGATACGCAGTATTTT. As protein: CATSRDRASGTDTQYF. Full variable domain (remainder filled in from reference TRBV15 and TRBJ2-3): DAMVIQNPRYQVTQFGKPVTLSCSQTLNHNVMYWYQQKSSQAPKLLFHYYDKDFNNEADTPDNFQSRRPNTSFCFLDIRSPGLGDTAMYLCATSRDRASGTDTQYFGPGTRLTVL.

The chain recombines TRBV19 with TRBJ1-1, with D unresolved. Germline-derived CDR1 and CDR2 are LNHDA and SQIVND (reference sequence). The CDR3 length is 11 residues. Deletions cut 7 bases from V and 3 bases from J, with 6 bases between. CDR3 sequence (DNA): TGTGCCAGTATGGAGCACACTGAAGCTTTCTTT. As protein: CASMEHTEAFF.

V gene TRBV19 combines with J gene TRBJ1-1, with a tentative D call TRBD1 (6 bases). The CDR3 is 13 residues long. V gave up 5 bases and J gave up 4 bases, with 11 bases separating them. The V gene's germline CDR1 is LNHDA and CDR2 SQIVND (reference sequence). In nucleotides, the CDR3 is TGTGCCAGTAGTGCAGGGGTAGCCACTGAAGCTTTCTTT. This sequence encodes CASSAGVATEAFF.

This sequence joins TRBV5-4 and TRBJ2-1; the D gene is possibly TRBD1 (5 bases). This CDR3 is 13 amino acids long. Germline assignment: CDR1 SGHNT and CDR2 YYREEE (reference sequence). Trimming removed 2 bases at V and 10 bases at J, with 13 bases between. CDR3 bases: TGTGCCAGCAGCTTTACAGGAATCGGGGAGCAGTTCTTC. Protein: CASSFTGIGEQFF.

CDR3 protein: CATSRDRGADTQYF. The DNA of the CDR3 is TGTGCCACCTCCCGGGACAGGGGGGCAGATACGCAGTATTTT. V gene TRBV24-1 combines with J gene TRBJ2-3; 11 bases are shared with TRBD1. This CDR3 region has 14 residues. Germline CDR1 KGHDR, CDR2 SFDVKD. V shed 9 bases, J shed 4 bases, and the junction held 5 bases outside the gene matches.

The rearrangement links TRBV5-6 to TRBJ2-1, with 9 positions matching TRBD2. Trimming removed 4 bases from V and 9 bases from J; junction bases left unmatched: 8. The germline gives CDR1 SGHDT, CDR2 YYEEEE. The CDR3 is 14 residues long. In DNA, the CDR3 is TGTGCCAGCAGCACACCGGGACTAGCTGTTGAGCAGTTCTTC. It translates to CASSTPGLAVEQFF.

The chain links TRBV6-4 to TRBJ2-7; 7 positions agree with TRBD1. Germline CDR1 and CDR2: MRHNA and SNTAGT. This CDR3 is built from 13 residues. V shed 4 bases and J 4 bases; nucleotides not matched to a gene: 4. The CDR3 region has the DNA TGTGCCAGCAGTGCCGGGACAGATTACGAGCAGTACTTC. This sequence encodes CASSAGTDYEQYF.

The V gene is TRBV9, the J gene TRBJ1-6, with 7 bases fitting TRBD1. The CDR3 totals 15 residues. J lost 9 bases, V lost 1 base, and 7 bases had no gene match. Looked up from germline, CDR1 is SGDLS and CDR2 is YYNGEE. This CDR3 reads CASSVRQGGGSPLHF. CDR3 DNA sequence: TGTGCCAGCAGCGTAAGACAGGGTGGGGGTTCACCCCTCCACTTT.

The V gene is TRBV24-1, the J gene TRBJ2-2, with 9 bases aligning to TRBD1. Germline lookup yields CDR1 KGHDR and CDR2 SFDVKD. There are 15 residues in the CDR3. V trimming: 7 bases; J trimming: 1 base; junction bases outside the gene matches: 3. The CDR3 DNA is TGTGCCACCAGGCCGGGACAGGGGAACACCGGGGAGCTGTTTTTT. This codes for CATRPGQGNTGELFF.

The chain joins TRBV27 to TRBJ1-2; weak D call: TRBD1 (6 bases). Trimming shortened V by 5 bases and J by 1 base, and 17 bases separated the two germline ends. The CDR3 loop spans 16 amino acids. Germline CDR1 MNHEY, CDR2 SMNVEV (reference sequence). CDR3 protein: CASSLTSGHFNYGYTF. The CDR3 DNA sequence: TGTGCCAGCAGTCTTACCTCGGGACATTTTAACTATGGCTACACCTTC.

With respect to this clone: The same CDR3 is also encoded by other DNA sequences in this sample. The V call is TRBV12-3 or TRBV12-4, the J call TRBJ1-2; no clear D. The CDR3 runs to 13 residues. V dropped 1 base and J dropped 4 bases, with 7 bases sitting between them. CDR3 DNA: TGTGCCAGCAGTTTAGGTCAGATCTATGGCTACACCTTC. Translated: CASSLGQIYGYTF.